A single T cell receptor (beta chain) is shown here with its context. Researchers used genomic DNA as the template to profile TCR beta VDJ and CDR3. MiXCR, applied by TCRdb to the reads, yields one record per CDR3 protein. The sample has 150,000 to 200,000 distinct CDR3 sequences, about three fifths seen once; the top ten hold around 46%. Germline V CDR1 and CDR2: SNHLY, FYNNEI. The V end was cut by 6 bases, the J end by 6 bases, with 12 bases between. This CDR3 region has 13 residues. These data originate in a study of CD8+CD57+ T cells in acquired aplastic anemia. Study summary: Sorted CD4+ and CD8+ cell DNA averaged about 3.5 ug.

The sample was sorted CD4+, CD8+, or CD8+CD57+ T cells (not recorded which) from PBMCs. This receptor was taken from a human donor with severe aplastic anemia or a healthy control (not recorded which). The chain has TRBV2 and TRBJ2-1, with D perhaps given as TRBD1 or TRBD2 (5 bases each). The CDR3 coding sequence is TGTGCCAGCAGAGAGGGGCTAGGCAATGAGCAGTTCTTC. This gives the protein CASREGLGNEQFF. The variable domain in full, with the rest retrieved from reference TRBV2 and TRBJ2-1, is EPEVTQTPSHQVTQMGQEVILRCVPISNHLYFYWYRQILGQKVEFLVSFYNNEISEKSEIFDDQFSVERPDGSNFTLKIRSTKLEDSAMYFCASREGLGNEQFFGPGTRLTVL.